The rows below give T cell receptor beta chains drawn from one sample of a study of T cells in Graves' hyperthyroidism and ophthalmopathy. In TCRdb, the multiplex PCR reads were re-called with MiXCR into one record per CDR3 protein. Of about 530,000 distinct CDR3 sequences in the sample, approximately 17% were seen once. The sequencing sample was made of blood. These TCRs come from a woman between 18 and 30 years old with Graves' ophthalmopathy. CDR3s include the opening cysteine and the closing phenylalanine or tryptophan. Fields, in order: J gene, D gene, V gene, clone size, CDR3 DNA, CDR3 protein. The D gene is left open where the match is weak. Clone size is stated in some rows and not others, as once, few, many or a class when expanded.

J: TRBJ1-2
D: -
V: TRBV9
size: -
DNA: TGTGCCAGCCCAGAAGGGCGACCTAAAAACTATGGCTACACCTTC
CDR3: CASPEGRPKNYGYTF

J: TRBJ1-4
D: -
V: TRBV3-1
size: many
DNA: TGTGCCAGTATGGCGGATGAAAAACTGTTTTTT
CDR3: CASMADEKLFF

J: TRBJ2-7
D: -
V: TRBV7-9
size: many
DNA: TGTGCCAGCACCTCTAAAGGGTCCTACGAGCAGTACTTC
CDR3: CASTSKGSYEQYF

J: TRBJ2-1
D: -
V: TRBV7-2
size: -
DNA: TGTGCCAGCAGCTTTACCGCCAATGAGCAGTTCTTC
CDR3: CASSFTANEQFF

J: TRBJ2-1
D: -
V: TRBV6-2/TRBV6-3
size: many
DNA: TGTGCCAGCAGTTACCCCCGTAGTCAAACTATCCGCTCCTACAATGAGCAGTTCTTC
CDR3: CASSYPRSQTIRSYNEQFF

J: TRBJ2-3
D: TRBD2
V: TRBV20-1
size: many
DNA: TGCAGTGCTAGAGCAGCGGGCGGGGGGGGGCAGTATTTT
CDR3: CSARAAGGGGQYF

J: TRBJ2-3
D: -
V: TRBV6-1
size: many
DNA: TGTGCCAGCAGAGGGGGTTACGGGGGAGATACGCAGTATTTT
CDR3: CASRGGYGGDTQYF

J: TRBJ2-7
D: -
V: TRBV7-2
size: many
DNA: TGTGCCAGCAGCTTAGACACTTTCCCCTCCTACGAGCAGTACTTC
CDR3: CASSLDTFPSYEQYF

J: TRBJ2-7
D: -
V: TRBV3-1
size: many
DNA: TGTGCCAGCAGCCAAGTGGCCTTTTCCTACGAGCAGTACTTC
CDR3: CASSQVAFSYEQYF

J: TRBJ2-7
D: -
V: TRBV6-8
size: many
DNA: TGTGCCAGCAGTTACGGCAGGGCGTCCTACGAGCAGTACTTC
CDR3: CASSYGRASYEQYF

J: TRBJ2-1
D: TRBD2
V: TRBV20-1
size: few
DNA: TGCAGTGCTAGGAGGGTGACTAGCCTCTACAATGAGCAGTTCTTC
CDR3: CSARRVTSLYNEQFF

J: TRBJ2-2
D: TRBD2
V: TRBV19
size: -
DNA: TGTGCCAGTAGTATCGGGGGGAGGACCGGGGAGCTGTTTTTT
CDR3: CASSIGGRTGELFF

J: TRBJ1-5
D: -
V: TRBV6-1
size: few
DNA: TGTGCCAGCAGCCCCACACGGGGTCAGCCCCAGCATTTT
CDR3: CASSPTRGQPQHF

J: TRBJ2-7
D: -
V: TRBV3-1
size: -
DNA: TGTGCCAGCAGCCAAAGGGACACGACTAGTGAGCAGTACTTC
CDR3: CASSQRDTTSEQYF

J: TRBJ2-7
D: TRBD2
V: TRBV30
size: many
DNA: TGTGCCTGGGGGGGTGGCGGGAGAGCCTACGAGCAGTACTTC
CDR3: CAWGGGGRAYEQYF

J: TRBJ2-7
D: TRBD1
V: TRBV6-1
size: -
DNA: TGTGCCAGCAAGCCCCTGACAGGGGGCGAGCAGTACTTC
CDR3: CASKPLTGGEQYF

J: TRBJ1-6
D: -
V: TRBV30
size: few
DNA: TGTGCCTGGAGTGGGCAGGGTGTATCACCCCTCCACTTT
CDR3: CAWSGQGVSPLHF

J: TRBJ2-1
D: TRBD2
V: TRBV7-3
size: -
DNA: TGTGCCAGCAGCTCCCACGGGGGGGGCCTGTACAATGAGCAGTTCTTC
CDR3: CASSSHGGGLYNEQFF

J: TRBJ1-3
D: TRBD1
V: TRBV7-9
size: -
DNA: TGTGCCAGCAGCTCAGGGGGCTTTGGAAACACCATATATTTT
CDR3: CASSSGGFGNTIYF

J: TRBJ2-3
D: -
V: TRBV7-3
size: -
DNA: TGTGCCAGCAGCTTAGGACTTCACACAGATACGCAGTATTTT
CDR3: CASSLGLHTDTQYF

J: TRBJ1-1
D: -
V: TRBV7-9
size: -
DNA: TGTGCCAGCAGCTCCCGGGACGGGGGGGGCATGAACACTGAAGCTTTCTTT
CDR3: CASSSRDGGGMNTEAFF

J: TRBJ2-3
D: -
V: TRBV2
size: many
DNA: TGTGCCAGCAGTGAGTTTGGCGGGGGCACAGATACGCAGTATTTT
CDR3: CASSEFGGGTDTQYF

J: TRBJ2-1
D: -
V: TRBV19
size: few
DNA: TGTGCCAGTAGTAAAAACGGTGGGTCGGGTGAGCAGTTCTTC
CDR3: CASSKNGGSGEQFF

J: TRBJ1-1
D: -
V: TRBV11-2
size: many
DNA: TGTGCCAGCAGCTTAAATGGGAACACTGAAGCTTTCTTT
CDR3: CASSLNGNTEAFF

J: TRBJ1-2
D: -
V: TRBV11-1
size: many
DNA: TGTGCCAGCAGCTCCGCTTCGGGCTATGGCTACACCTTC
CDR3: CASSSASGYGYTF

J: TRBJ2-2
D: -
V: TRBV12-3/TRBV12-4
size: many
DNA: TGTGCCAGCAGCCCCCATCGGGGGAACACCGGGGAGCTGTTTTTT
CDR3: CASSPHRGNTGELFF

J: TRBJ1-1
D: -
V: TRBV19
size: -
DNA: TGTGCCAGTAGTTTACTCTGGGGGACTGAAGCTTTCTTT
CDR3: CASSLLWGTEAFF

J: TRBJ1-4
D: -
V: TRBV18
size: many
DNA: TGTGCCAGCTCAAGGGGCAGGGAGAGCGAAAAACTGTTTTTT
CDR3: CASSRGRESEKLFF

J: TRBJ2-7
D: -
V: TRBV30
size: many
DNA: TGTGCCGGCACAGGGACGGGAGACTACGAGCAGTACTTC
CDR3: CAGTGTGDYEQYF

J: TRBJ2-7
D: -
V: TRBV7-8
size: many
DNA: TGTGCCAGCAGCTTTGACCCTCGACATCGTGGCTCCTACGAGCAGTACTTC
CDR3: CASSFDPRHRGSYEQYF

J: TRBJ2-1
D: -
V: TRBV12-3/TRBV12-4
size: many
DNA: TGTGCCAGCAGTCGGGCCTACTACAATGAGCAGTTCTTC
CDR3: CASSRAYYNEQFF

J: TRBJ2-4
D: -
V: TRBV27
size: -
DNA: TGTACCACCGACTTACCGGGCATTCAGTACTTC
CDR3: CTTDLPGIQYF

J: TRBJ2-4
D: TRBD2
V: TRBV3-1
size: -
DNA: TGTACCAGCAGCCAAGTCCTAGCGGGGGGCGGAACCAAAAACATTCAGTACTTC
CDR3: CTSSQVLAGGGTKNIQYF

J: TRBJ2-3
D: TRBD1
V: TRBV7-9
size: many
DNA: TGTGCCAGCAGCCCCCCCGACAGGGGAGTCACAGATACGCAGTATTTT
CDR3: CASSPPDRGVTDTQYF

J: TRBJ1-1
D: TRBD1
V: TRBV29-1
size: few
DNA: TGCAGCGGGGACAGGGCGGCGACTGAAGCTTTCTTT
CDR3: CSGDRAATEAFF

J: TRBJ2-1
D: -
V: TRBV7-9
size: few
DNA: TGTGCCAGCAGCGGCCGGGACGCCCTTAGAAATGAGCAGTTCTTC
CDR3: CASSGRDALRNEQFF

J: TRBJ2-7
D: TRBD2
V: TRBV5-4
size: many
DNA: TGTGCCAGCAGCTTGGACCCGGGGGGTGAGCAGTACTTC
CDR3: CASSLDPGGEQYF

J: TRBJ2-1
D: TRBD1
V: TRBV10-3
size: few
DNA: TGTGCCATCCATCGGGACAGGGGGTACAATGAGCAGTTCTTC
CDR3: CAIHRDRGYNEQFF

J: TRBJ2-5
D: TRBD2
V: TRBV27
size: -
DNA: TGTGCCAGCAGTTTATGGGCTAGCGGGGGGTTCCAAGAGACCCAGTACTTC
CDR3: CASSLWASGGFQETQYF